This TCR beta chain was captured in a study of human versus mouse CDR3 diversity and MHC coevolution. Profiled with immunoSEQ multiplex PCR; TCRdb holds only in-frame clones, not every one. This table has tens of thousands of clones, around 93% appearing once. Comments on this clone: Its antigen is unidentified.

Naive CD4 T cells, CD45RO-negative and CD62L-positive, were flow-sorted from PBMCs. There are 13 residues in the CDR3. CDR1 and CDR2 from the germline V gene are KGHSH and LQKENI. Trimming took off 6 bases at V and 4 bases at J, with 11 bases between the two ends. Regarding the study as a whole: Compared with mice, human CDR3s carried more deletions and insertions on average. Human T cells were selected on roughly 6 MHC II alleles. Two of the three human donors had the lowest clonal inequality.

The TCR sequence derives from a person aged 25 to 69 in good health. Material for sequencing was naive CD4+ T cells from blood. The subset denotes: CD45RO-negative CD62L-positive naive CD4 T cells. This sequence joins TRBV18 and TRBJ2-3; D is uncertain. CDR3 DNA sequence: TGTGCCAGCTCCGAGATGGGCCCAGATACGCAGTATTTT. This translates into CASSEMGPDTQYF.